The sequence of this T cell receptor (beta chain) was determined in a study of human T cells and chemical hapten exposure. One entry per CDR3 protein, called by TCRdb with MiXCR from the RACE reads. The sample contains roughly 250,000 distinct CDR3 sequences, 7.5% to 9% of which appear only once. A few counts support this clonotype. Indicated time point: pre-sensitization, week 0. As for treatment: therapeutic diphenylcyclopropenone sensitization with weekly scalp DPC. This TCR was recovered from a woman aged 40 to 50 with alopecia areata. Some clones in this sample may be carry-over from other donors' samples. The sequenced sample was whole blood, obtained in connection with sensitization to the hapten diphenylcyclopropenone (DPC).

The CDR3 DNA reads TGCAGTGCTAAAAGGGACTACGAGCAGTACTTC. This encodes CSAKRDYEQYF. V is TRBV20-1 and J is TRBJ2-7; no definite D call. CDR1 is DFQATT, CDR2 SNEGSKA, per germline (reference sequence). CDR3 size: 11 residues. The V end lost 4 bases, the J end lost 3 bases, and 7 bases lay between the germline ends.